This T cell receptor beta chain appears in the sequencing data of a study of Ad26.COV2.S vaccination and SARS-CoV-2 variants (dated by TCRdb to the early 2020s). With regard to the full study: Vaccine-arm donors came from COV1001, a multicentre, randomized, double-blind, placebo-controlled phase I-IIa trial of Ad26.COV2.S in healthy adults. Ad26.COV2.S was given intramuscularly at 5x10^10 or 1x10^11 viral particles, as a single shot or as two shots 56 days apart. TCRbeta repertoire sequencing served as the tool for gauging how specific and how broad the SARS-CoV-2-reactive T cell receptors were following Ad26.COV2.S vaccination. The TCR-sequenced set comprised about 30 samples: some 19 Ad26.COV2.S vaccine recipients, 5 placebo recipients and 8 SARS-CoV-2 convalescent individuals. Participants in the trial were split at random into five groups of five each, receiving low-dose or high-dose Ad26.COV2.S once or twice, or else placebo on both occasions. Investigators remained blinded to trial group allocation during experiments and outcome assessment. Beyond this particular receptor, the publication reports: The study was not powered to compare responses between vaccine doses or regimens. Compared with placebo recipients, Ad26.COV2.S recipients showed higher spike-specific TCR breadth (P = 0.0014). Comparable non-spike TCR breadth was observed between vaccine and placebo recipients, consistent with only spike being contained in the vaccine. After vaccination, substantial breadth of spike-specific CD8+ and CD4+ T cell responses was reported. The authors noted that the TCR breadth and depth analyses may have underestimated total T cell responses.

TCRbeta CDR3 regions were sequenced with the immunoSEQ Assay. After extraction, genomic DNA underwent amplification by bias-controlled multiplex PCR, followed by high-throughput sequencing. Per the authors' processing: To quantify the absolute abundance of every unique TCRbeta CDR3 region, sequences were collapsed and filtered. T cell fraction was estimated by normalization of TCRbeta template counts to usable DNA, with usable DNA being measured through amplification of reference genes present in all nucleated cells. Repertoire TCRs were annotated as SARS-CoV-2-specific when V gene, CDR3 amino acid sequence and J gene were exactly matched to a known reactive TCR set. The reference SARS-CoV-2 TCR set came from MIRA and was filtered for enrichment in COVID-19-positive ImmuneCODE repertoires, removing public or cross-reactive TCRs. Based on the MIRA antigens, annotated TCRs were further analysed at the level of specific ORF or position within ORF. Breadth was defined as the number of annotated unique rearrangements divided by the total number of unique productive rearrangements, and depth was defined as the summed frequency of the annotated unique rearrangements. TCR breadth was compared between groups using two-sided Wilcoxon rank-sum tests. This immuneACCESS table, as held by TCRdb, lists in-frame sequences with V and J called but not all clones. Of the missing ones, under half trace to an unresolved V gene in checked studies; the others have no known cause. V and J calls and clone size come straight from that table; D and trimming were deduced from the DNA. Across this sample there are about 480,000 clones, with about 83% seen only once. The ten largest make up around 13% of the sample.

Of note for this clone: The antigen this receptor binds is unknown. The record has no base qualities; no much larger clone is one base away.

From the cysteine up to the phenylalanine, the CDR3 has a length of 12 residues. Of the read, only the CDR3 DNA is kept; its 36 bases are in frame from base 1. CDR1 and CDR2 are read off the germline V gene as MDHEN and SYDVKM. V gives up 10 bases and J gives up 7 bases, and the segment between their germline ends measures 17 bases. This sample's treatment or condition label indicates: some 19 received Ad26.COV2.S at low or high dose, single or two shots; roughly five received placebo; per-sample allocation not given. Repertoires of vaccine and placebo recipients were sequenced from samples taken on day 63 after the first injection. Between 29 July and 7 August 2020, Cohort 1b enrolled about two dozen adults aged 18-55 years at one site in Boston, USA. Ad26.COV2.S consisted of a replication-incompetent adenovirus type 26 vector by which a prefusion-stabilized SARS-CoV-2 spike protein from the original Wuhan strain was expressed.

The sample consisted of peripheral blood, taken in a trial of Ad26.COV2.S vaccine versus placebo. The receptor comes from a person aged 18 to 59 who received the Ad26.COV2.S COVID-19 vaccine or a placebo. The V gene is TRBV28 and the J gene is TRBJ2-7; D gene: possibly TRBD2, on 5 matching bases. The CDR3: CATGFEGVEQYF. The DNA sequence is TGTGCCACCGGGTTCGAGGGTGTGGAGCAGTACTTC.